This T cell receptor beta chain originates from a study of CD8 T cells in ankylosing spondylitis. This clonotype was found a few times. Germline loops: CDR1 SEHNR, CDR2 FQNEAQ (reference sequence). The CDR3 extends over 17 amino acids. J was trimmed by 0 bases and V by 3 bases; bases with no gene match: 10. One entry per CDR3 protein results from TCRdb running MiXCR on the 5' RACE reads. The sample contains roughly 150,000 distinct CDR3 sequences, 9.8% of which appear only once. The sequencing sample was made of blood, either unsorted or a sorted T cell fraction (not recorded which). V and J are TRBV7-9 and TRBJ2-7; 8 nucleotides line up with TRBD1. This TCR came from a female donor with ankylosing spondylitis or in good health (not recorded which). CDR3 bases: TGTGCCAGCAGCTTCGGGGTGGGGGACAGGAGCTCCTACGAGCAGTACTTC. Its translation is CASSFGVGDRSSYEQYF. Looking up the rest from reference TRBV7-9 and TRBJ2-7 gives the full variable domain: DTGVSQNPRHKITKRGQNVTFRCDPISEHNRLYWYRQTLGQGPEFLTYFQNEAQLEKSRLLSDRFSAERPKGSFSTLEIQRTEQGDSAMYLCASSFGVGDRSSYEQYFGPGTRLTVT.